This TCR beta chain came from a study of T cell changes during pregnancy in multiple sclerosis. The CDR3 extends over 13 amino acids. Germline CDR1 MNHNS, CDR2 SASEGT. The V and J ends lost 4 bases and 6 bases, in that order; junction bases with no gene match: 4. Here immunoSEQ multiplex PCR was the method, and the copy in TCRdb shows in-frame clones only, minus some. The sample yields tens of thousands of clones, about 93% seen once. This material consisted of CD4+ T cells from peripheral blood mononuclear cells, taken in the second trimester of pregnancy. The sequence was obtained from a female donor in good health, enrolled as a control in a pregnancy study. The rearrangement joins TRBV6-1 to TRBJ1-1, with 8 bases lining up with TRBD1. CDR3 sequence reads: CASSGQGRPEAFF. The CDR3 DNA sequence: TGTGCCAGCAGTGGACAGGGGCGCCCTGAAGCTTTCTTT.